This T cell receptor beta chain was obtained from a study of T-cell memory formation after mild COVID-19 (dated by TCRdb to the early 2020s). About the study as a whole: Most TCR sequence clusters were specific to one of the two donors. T-cell clones expanding and contracting after mild COVID-19 in a couple of donors were tracked by longitudinal TCRalpha and TCRbeta repertoire sequencing. Two young, previously healthy adult volunteers made up the cohort, one male and one female.

This clonotype was seen a few times. Its antigen has not been determined. Nothing much larger sits one base from this clone, and base qualities are not available. Sequenced using an Illumina NovaSeq 6000. Using 5'RACE with constant-segment primers, TCRalpha and TCRbeta cDNA libraries were constructed, with sample barcodes and unique molecular identifiers added in the process. Trizol reagent was used to extract RNA from every sample. Libraries were amplified in two PCR steps, with a second sample barcode and Illumina TruSeq adapters added in the second step. The libraries were sequenced on an Illumina NovaSeq using 2 x 150 bp paired-end reads. Per the source publication's procedure: The reads were demultiplexed and collapsed into UMI-guided consensus sequences using migec v1.2.7. Using mixcr v2.1.11, UMI consensuses were aligned to TRA and TRB V and J templates and then assembled into clonotypes. Expanded or contracted clonotypes were those called significant by both edgeR and NoisET, with noise models trained on biological replicates. edgeR calls used a false discovery rate-adjusted p below 0.01 and a log2 fold-change threshold of 1. As an exploratory analysis of dynamics, max-normalized trajectories of the 1000 most abundant clonotypes were examined with PCA combined with hierarchical clustering. Separately sequenced CD4+ and CD8+ repertoires were used to assign a CD4 or CD8 phenotype to each responding clone. The public reads were reanalyzed by TCRdb: fastp trimming at Q25, MiXCR alignment, in-frame beta chains only. Entries are consolidated by CDR3 protein sequence, retaining the most common genes and DNA. These V and J calls derive from TCRdb rather than the authors' analysis. The sample table lists 200,000 to 250,000 distinct CDR3 sequences, about 10% of them with a count of one. The ten largest clones take up less than 4% of the sample.

From its cysteine to its phenylalanine, the CDR3 spans 13 amino acids. The entry retains the CDR3 DNA only, 39 bases that are in frame from base 1. V drops 5 bases and J drops 3 bases, leaving 10 bases in between. Looking up the germline V gene (reference sequence) yields CDR1 LNHDA and CDR2 SQIVND. Ficoll-Paque density gradient centrifugation was used to isolate PBMCs. The paper's findings and limits, for the study overall: Some responding clones were detected in pre-infection memory, which suggested that pre-existing cross-reactive memory T cells had joined the SARS-CoV-2 response. SARS-CoV-2 specificity of the second-wave clones peaking on day 37 was not confirmed. Only a couple of mild cases were covered by the study, and larger cohorts that include severe cases with pre-infection samples were considered necessary. Contracting CD4+ clones appeared mostly in the CM and EM memory subsets, whereas CD8+ clones were enriched in EMRA. From day 15 to 85, contracting clones showed balanced CD4/CD8 phenotypes, whereas a second wave of clones that expanded from day 15 to 37 leaned towards CD4+.

The chain couples TRBV19 to TRBJ1-1; the D gene cannot be named for sure. Sequencing was done on a sample of PBMCs or a T cell subset sorted from them (not recorded which). The TCR was taken from a man between 18 and 35 years old who had mild COVID-19 (a few samples of this study predate the infection). The sample titles of this study are shuffled in the database, so cell type and time point are left out; the donor was told from shared clones. The CDR3 region has the sequence CASSGWEYTEAFF. Here is the DNA: TGTGCCAGTAGTGGCTGGGAGTACACTGAAGCTTTCTTT.